This T cell receptor (beta chain) was captured by sequencing in a study of cytomegalovirus exposure and HLA in healthy donors. Overall study results and limits: Fewer N-insertions than the roughly 650-donor mean were reportedly shown by an Asian-associated ancestry cluster in a later analysis.

In regard to this clone: No antigen is known for it.

It was with 60 Vbeta and 13 Jbeta primers that the PCR ran. The data were produced by immunoSEQ multiplex PCR, yet TCRdb's version contains in-frame clones alone and is incomplete. The sample holds 130,000 to 150,000 clones, just under 75% seen once. V was cut by 1 base and J by 4 bases, with 11 bases left in between. The length of the CDR3 is 14 residues. Per the germline V gene, CDR1 is SEHNR and CDR2 is FQNEAQ (reference sequence). The clonotype originates from a woman under 30 in good health and CMV-seronegative. The sample was PBMCs. V is TRBV7-9 and J is TRBJ2-7; D is uncertain. This CDR3 reads CASSLVASSYEQYF. DNA for the CDR3: TGTGCCAGCAGCTTAGTGGCTAGTTCATACGAGCAGTACTTC.